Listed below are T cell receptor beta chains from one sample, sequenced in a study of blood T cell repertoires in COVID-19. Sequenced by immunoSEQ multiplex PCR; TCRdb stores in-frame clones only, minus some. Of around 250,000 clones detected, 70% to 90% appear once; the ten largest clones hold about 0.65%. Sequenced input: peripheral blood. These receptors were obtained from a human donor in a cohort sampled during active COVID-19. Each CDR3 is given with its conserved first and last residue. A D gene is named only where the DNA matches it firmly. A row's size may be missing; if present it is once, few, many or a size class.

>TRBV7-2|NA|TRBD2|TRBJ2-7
CASRIAEGGVQYF
TGTGCCAGCAGGATAGCGGAGGGAGGGGTTCAGTACTTC
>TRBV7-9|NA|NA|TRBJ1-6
CASSSSPGQNLHRPLHF
TGTGCCAGCAGCTCGAGCCCAGGACAGAACCTACATAGACCCCTCCACTTT
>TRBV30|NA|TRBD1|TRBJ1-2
CAWSLDRGRVGGYTF
TGTGCCTGGAGCTTGGACAGGGGGCGCGTTGGTGGCTACACCTTC
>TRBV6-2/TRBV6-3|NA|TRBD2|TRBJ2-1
CASSYAGGPHNEQFF
TGTGCCAGCAGTTACGCGGGAGGGCCTCACAATGAGCAGTTCTTC
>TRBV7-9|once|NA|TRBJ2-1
CASTPGFGGLTPPPYNEQFF
TGTGCCAGCACCCCCGGGTTTGGCGGGCTCACCCCACCCCCCTACAATGAGCAGTTCTTC
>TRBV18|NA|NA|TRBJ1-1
CASSPRGGEAFF
TGTGCCAGCTCACCGCGGGGGGGTGAAGCTTTCTTT
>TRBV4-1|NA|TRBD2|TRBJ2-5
CASSQDQGGGLTGTQYF
TGCGCCAGCAGCCAAGATCAGGGCGGGGGGCTAACTGGGACCCAGTACTTC
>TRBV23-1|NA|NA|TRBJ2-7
CASSRLGTPWIEQYF
TGCGCCAGCAGTCGGCTCGGGACTCCGTGGATCGAGCAGTACTTC
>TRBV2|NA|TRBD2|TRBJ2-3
CASSEGLAGRRYF
TGTGCCAGCAGTGAAGGACTAGCGGGGAGGAGGTATTTT
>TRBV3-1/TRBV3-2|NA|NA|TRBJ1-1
CASSQTTSDTEAFF
TGTGCCAGCAGCCAGACGACCAGCGACACTGAAGCTTTCTTT
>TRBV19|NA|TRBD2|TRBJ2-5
CASSAQVRAGGLQETQYF
TGTGCCAGTAGTGCCCAAGTCAGGGCGGGAGGACTCCAAGAGACCCAGTACTTC
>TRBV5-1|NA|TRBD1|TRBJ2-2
CASSGPTGIRSGELFF
TGCGCCAGCAGCGGACCGACAGGGATAAGGTCCGGGGAGCTGTTTTTT
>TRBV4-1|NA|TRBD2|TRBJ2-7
CASSQGLAGFYEQYF
TGCGCCAGCAGCCAAGGACTAGCGGGATTTTACGAGCAGTACTTC
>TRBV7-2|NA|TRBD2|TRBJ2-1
CASSFIGTSGNYNEQFF
TGTGCCAGCAGCTTCATCGGGACTAGCGGAAACTACAATGAGCAGTTCTTC
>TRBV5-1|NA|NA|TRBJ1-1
CASSLAGGRNTEAFF
TGCGCCAGCAGCTTGGCCGGGGGGCGGAACACTGAAGCTTTCTTT
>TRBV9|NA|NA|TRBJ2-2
CASSRRENTGELFF
TGTGCCAGCAGTAGGAGGGAGAACACCGGGGAGCTGTTTTTT
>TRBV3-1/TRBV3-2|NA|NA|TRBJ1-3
CASGPSGVAGNTIYF
TGTGCCAGCGGCCCTTCCGGAGTGGCGGGAAACACCATATATTTT
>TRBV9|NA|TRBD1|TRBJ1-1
CASSNSGGSGAEAFF
TGTGCCAGCAGCAACTCAGGGGGCTCAGGTGCTGAAGCTTTCTTT
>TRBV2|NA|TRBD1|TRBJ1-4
CASSEGTGWGSPTGEKLFF
TGTGCCAGCAGTGAAGGGACAGGGTGGGGGTCGCCTACGGGTGAAAAACTGTTTTTT
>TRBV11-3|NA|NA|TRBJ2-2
CASTPGVGKLTGELFF
TGTGCCAGCACCCCGGGGGTGGGCAAATTAACCGGGGAGCTGTTTTTT
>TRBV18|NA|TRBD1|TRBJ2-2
CASSPRRQGALGELFF
TGTGCCAGCTCACCGCGGAGACAGGGGGCCCTCGGGGAGCTGTTTTTT
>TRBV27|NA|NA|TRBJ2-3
CASSLLRGSPAPGYTDTQYF
TGTGCCAGCAGTTTACTAAGGGGGTCTCCTGCCCCCGGTTACACAGATACGCAGTATTTT
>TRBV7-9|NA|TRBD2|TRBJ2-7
CASSPARGGVRYEQYF
TGTGCCAGCAGCCCGGCCCGGGGGGGGGTTCGCTACGAGCAGTACTTC